These 8 T cell receptor beta chains were all obtained from the same sample, sequenced in a study of long-term antiretroviral therapy in people with HIV. Survey level was the resolution at which the v3.0 immunoSEQ assay ran. The repertoire was sequenced with immunoSEQ multiplex PCR; TCRdb's copy has only in-frame clones and lacks some. Here the sample spans about 24,000 clones, 81% being singletons. The sample here was unsorted PBMCs, taken 4.4 years after starting antiretroviral therapy. These receptors came from a man aged 25-40 years with HIV.

The sample holds a few counts of this clone. V usage is TRBV27 and J usage is TRBJ2-2; 8 bases fit TRBD1. This CDR3 spans 15 amino acids. CDR1 MNHEY and CDR2 SMNVEV come from the germline V gene (reference sequence). Trimming removed 0 bases from V and 6 bases from J; junction bases left unmatched: 3. CDR3: CASSLSIQGAGELFF. The CDR3 bases are TGTGCCAGCAGTTTATCCATACAGGGGGCCGGGGAGCTGTTTTTT.

The chain is built from TRBV18 and TRBJ1-1, with D unresolved. In germline, CDR1 is KGHSH, CDR2 LQKENI. The CDR3 runs to 14 residues. V gave up 2 bases and J gave up 5 bases, with 12 bases separating them. The CDR3 DNA reads as TGTGCCAGCTCACCATCGCGGGATCGGACTGAAGCTTTCTTT. Protein sequence: CASSPSRDRTEAFF.

The chain couples TRBV6-5 to TRBJ2-7; D perhaps matches TRBD2 (7 bases). This CDR3 has 13 residues. CDR1 MNHEY and CDR2 SVGAGI come from the germline V gene. The ends were cut back, 2 bases at V and 6 bases at J, with 11 bases in the middle. The CDR3 is CASSYARGAEQYF. The CDR3 DNA follows: TGTGCCAGCAGTTACGCCCGGGGGGCCGAGCAGTACTTC.

The V and J genes are TRBV7-9 and TRBJ2-7; TRBD1 matches at 9 bases. The CDR3 length is 16 residues. Germline values: CDR1 SEHNR, CDR2 FQNEAQ (reference sequence). V was clipped by 0 bases and J by 5 bases; unmatched bases: 8. The CDR3 region has the DNA TGTGCCAGCAGCTTAGCGCCGGACAGGGGTTACCACGAGCAGTACTTC. It encodes CASSLAPDRGYHEQYF.

This clone rates as medium-sized (0.01 to 0.1%). The chain recombines TRBV27 with TRBJ1-5, with 9 nucleotides matching TRBD1. Germline-derived CDR1 and CDR2 are MNHEY and SMNVEV (reference sequence). The CDR3 is 14 amino acids. J lost 6 bases, V lost 4 bases, and 4 bases had no gene match. CDR3 protein: CASSSGTGSQPQHF. CDR3 DNA sequence: TGTGCCAGCAGTTCCGGGACAGGGAGTCAGCCCCAGCATTTT.

The rearrangement joins TRBV19 to TRBJ2-7, with 9 positions matching TRBD1. This CDR3 is built from 14 residues. CDR1 is LNHDA and CDR2 is SQIVND in the germline V gene (reference sequence). J gave up 3 bases and V 1 base, and 1 base lay outside the gene matches. Written as DNA, the CDR3 is TGTGCCAGTAGTATAGGACAGGGGGGCTACGAGCAGTACTTC. Amino acids: CASSIGQGGYEQYF.

This CDR3 is CASSPEGGEYQPQHF. CDR3 bases: TGCGCCAGCAGCCCGGAAGGGGGGGAATATCAGCCCCAGCATTTT. The chain employs TRBV5-1 and TRBJ1-5, with D perhaps matching TRBD1 (6 bases). Trimming took 4 bases from V and 5 from J, leaving 16 bases between them. In germline, CDR1 is SGHRS, CDR2 YFSETQ. This CDR3 region has 15 residues.

The CDR3 sequence: CASSLGAPNTEAFF. CDR3 nucleotides: TGTGCCAGCAGCTTGGGCGCACCGAACACTGAAGCTTTCTTT. This chain uses TRBV5-5 with TRBJ1-1; D is unresolved. The V and J ends lost 0 bases and 1 base respectively, with 7 bases between them. Looked up from germline, CDR1 is SGHKS and CDR2 is YYEKEE (reference sequence). The CDR3 extends over 14 amino acids.